This T cell receptor (beta chain) was captured by sequencing in a study of siplizumab effects on memory and regulatory T cells. General observations from the study: Roughly 75-96% of dividing CD4+ or CD8+ clones were without an attributable naive or memory phenotype.

The CDR3 length is 14 residues. Trimming stripped 4 bases from V and 0 bases from J, with 11 bases between. The germline V gene has CDR1 SGHNT and CDR2 YYREEE (reference sequence). Only in-frame clones appear in the TCRdb table, and some are missing; sequencing was by immunoSEQ multiplex PCR. The sample carries fewer than 60,000 clones, over 85% recorded once. Details on this clone: Antigen unknown.

V is TRBV5-4 and J is TRBJ2-7; D is uncertain. This receptor was taken from a human donor in good health. The sequenced sample consisted of CD8+ T cells sorted from blood. The CDR3: CASSPSYSSYEQYF. DNA for the CDR3: TGTGCCAGCAGCCCCTCCTACAGCTCCTACGAGCAGTACTTC.